The next 19 T cell receptor beta chains were all read from a single sample in a study of T cells in Graves' hyperthyroidism and ophthalmopathy. Authors of the study amplified TCR beta CDR3 regions from RNA transcripts. Primed by the HTBI set, a first-round RT-PCR was run on the TCR CDR3. MiXCR was run by TCRdb on the multiplex PCR reads, yielding one entry per CDR3 protein. The repertoire consists of fewer than 750,000 distinct CDR3 sequences, with around 15% occurring once and the leading ten covering approximately 12%. Material: blood. The source is a woman aged 45-59 years with Graves' ophthalmopathy.

The gene calls are TRBV4-3 and TRBJ2-3; D possibly corresponds to TRBD2 (5 bases). This CDR3 is 17 amino acids long. With 0 bases removed from V and 0 bases from J, the gap between germline ends came to 13 bases. Germline CDR1 is LGHNA and CDR2 is YSLEER. CDR3 sequence (DNA): TGCGCCAGCAGCCAAGATGCTCGGGGAACTAGCACAGATACGCAGTATTTT. It yields the protein CASSQDARGTSTDTQYF.

V and J are TRBV28 and TRBJ2-5; the match to TRBD1 covers 8 bases. The trim removed 6 bases at V and 2 bases at J, leaving 11 bases unmatched. This CDR3 contains 16 residues. The germline V gene has CDR1 MDHEN and CDR2 SYDVKM. CDR3 bases: TGTGCCAGCAGCCGGCCAGGGGGCATCGTACAAGAGACCCAGTACTTC. It encodes CASSRPGGIVQETQYF.

As for this clonotype: A much larger clone sits a single nucleotide away, making a read error possible. The J gene is TRBJ1-6, the V gene TRBV7-2; perhaps TRBD1 as D (6 bases). The CDR3 loop spans 16 amino acids. Germline loops: CDR1 SGHTA, CDR2 FQGNSA. CDR3 in DNA: TGTGCCAGCAGCAGTCGCGGACAGACATATAATTCACCCCTCCGCTTT. Its translation is CASSSRGQTYNSPLRF.

This clonotype was counted many times. Written as DNA, the CDR3 is TGTGCCAGCAGCCCCCCACCGACGCAGTATTTT. Translation gives CASSPPPTQYF. The rearrangement links TRBV28 to TRBJ2-3; D gene ambiguous. Germline V gene lookup returns CDR1 MDHEN and CDR2 SYDVKM. V lost 6 bases and J 9 bases, leaving 10 bases between the germline ends. The CDR3 consists of 11 residues. Variable domain in full (rest from reference TRBV28 and TRBJ2-3): DVKVTQSSRYLVKRTGEKVFLECVQDMDHENMFWYRQDPGLGLRLIYFSYDVKMKEKGDIPEGYSVSREKKERFSLILESASTNQTSMYLCASSPPPTQYFGPGTRLTVL.

This clonotype was counted ten times or more. The chain couples TRBV14 to TRBJ2-7, with D possibly TRBD1 on 5 matching bases. Trimming stripped 6 bases from V and 9 bases from J, with 18 bases between. Germline-derived CDR1 and CDR2 are SGHDN and FVKESK. CDR3 length: 13 residues. The CDR3 bases are TGTGCCAGCAGTACTCCGACAGATCGATGGCAGTACTTC. Translation gives CASSTPTDRWQYF.

Comment on this clonotype: A much larger clonotype is one base distant, so this may be a read error. The chain recombines TRBV20-1 with TRBJ1-1; tentatively, D is TRBD1 (5 bases). This CDR3 is built from 14 residues. Trimming stripped 3 bases from V and 6 bases from J, with 17 bases between. Germline V gives CDR1 DFQATT, CDR2 SNEGSKA (reference sequence). CDR3 sequence reads: CSASGYPRGAEAFF. The CDR3 DNA follows: TGCAGTGCTAGCGGATACCCCCGGGGGGCTGAAGCTTTCTTT.

This clonotype was recorded once. The genes are TRBV7-6 and TRBJ2-3; D is uncertain. Between the trimmed V and J ends, which lost 1 base and 2 bases, there was a span of 10 bases. Per germline, CDR1 SGHVS and CDR2 FNYEAQ. This CDR3 comprises 15 residues. DNA of the CDR3: TGTGCCAGCAGCTTAGGTATTTTGGCCACAGATACGCAGTATTTT. Its translation: CASSLGILATDTQYF.

This clonotype was seen ten or more times. V is TRBV30 and J is TRBJ2-2; D tentatively fits TRBD1 or TRBD2 (5 bases each). Germline CDR1 and CDR2: GTSNPN and SVGIG (reference sequence). The CDR3 runs 15 residues. The germline V and J ends were trimmed by 2 bases and 6 bases, with 16 bases remaining between them. The CDR3 loop reads CAWSRFGGKAGELFF. CDR3 in DNA: TGTGCCTGGAGTAGGTTTGGGGGAAAGGCCGGGGAGCTGTTTTTT.

This clonotype has a count of ten or more. The chain carries TRBV27 and TRBJ2-3; 8 bases map to TRBD2. Germline CDR1 MNHEY, CDR2 SMNVEV (reference sequence). The CDR3 is 14 amino acids. J lost 7 bases, V lost 2 bases, and 5 bases had no gene match. The CDR3 nucleotides read TGTGCCAGCAGTTTAGACAGCGGGAGAAATACGCAGTATTTT. Translation gives CASSLDSGRNTQYF.

This clonotype was detected many times. CDR3 region: CAVRDRGRNGYTF. CDR3 DNA: TGTGCCGTCCGGGACAGGGGAAGGAATGGCTACACCTTC. The genes are TRBV27 and TRBJ1-2, with 10 bases matching TRBD1. The CDR3 runs 13 residues. V trimming: 11 bases; J trimming: 6 bases; junction bases outside the gene matches: 9. Per germline, CDR1 MNHEY and CDR2 SMNVEV (reference sequence).

In this sample, this clonotype turned up many times. This rearrangement joins TRBV18 to TRBJ1-1, with TRBD1 matching over 7 bases. There are 14 residues in the CDR3. The ends lost 3 bases at V and 0 bases at J; junction bases unmatched: 1. Germline V gene lookup returns CDR1 KGHSH and CDR2 LQKENI. The CDR3 loop is CASSPTGVNTEAFF. In nucleotides, the CDR3 is TGTGCCAGCTCACCTACAGGGGTGAACACTGAAGCTTTCTTT.

This sequence joins TRBV18 and TRBJ2-1; 8 bases fit TRBD2. Germline V gene lookup returns CDR1 KGHSH and CDR2 LQKENI. With 0 bases clipped from V and 9 bases from J, the junction kept 10 bases outside the gene matches. The CDR3 sequence is 16 residues long. The CDR3 reads CASSPPLAGGVREQFF. The CDR3 coding sequence is TGTGCCAGCTCACCACCCCTAGCGGGTGGGGTGCGTGAGCAGTTCTTC.

This clonotype has a count of ten or more. The V gene is TRBV7-2, the J gene TRBJ2-7, with D possibly TRBD1 on 6 matching bases. CDR1 and CDR2 from the germline V gene are SGHTA and FQGNSA. The CDR3 sequence is 15 residues long. V was clipped by 1 base and J by 0 bases, with 10 bases between them. CDR3 nucleotides: TGTGCCAGCAGCTTAGTCTGGACAGCCTCCTACGAGCAGTACTTC. Translating it yields CASSLVWTASYEQYF.

In regard to this clonotype: A much larger clone lies one base from this, so it may be a read error. This rearrangement joins TRBV15 to TRBJ1-1; TRBD1 is a possible D gene (5 bases). V was clipped by 0 bases and J by 5 bases, with 10 bases between them. This CDR3 spans 14 amino acids. Germline CDR1 reads LNHNV; CDR2 reads YYDKDF (reference sequence). Here the CDR3 reads CATSRETVRTEAFF. As DNA, the CDR3 is TGTGCCACCAGCAGAGAGACAGTCAGAACTGAAGCTTTCTTT.

Many counts were recorded for this clonotype. The chain has TRBV20-1 and TRBJ1-4; D is uncertain. Germline V gene sequence: CDR1 DFQATT, CDR2 SNEGSKA (reference sequence). This CDR3 comprises 14 residues. V gave up 2 bases and J gave up 10 bases, with 17 bases separating them. As DNA, the CDR3 is TGCAGTGCTAGATCCCGGACGGACCTTGGAAAACTGTTTTTT. Amino acids: CSARSRTDLGKLFF.

Ten or more counts support this clonotype. The chain links TRBV2 to TRBJ1-2; D gene ambiguous. The V gene lost 6 bases and the J gene lost 0 bases, with 14 bases spanning the gap. This CDR3 is built from 15 residues. Germline V gene data show CDR1 as SNHLY and CDR2 as FYNNEI. CDR3 nucleotide sequence: TGTGCCAGCAGACCCACCCTATCAGCTAACTATGGCTACACCTTC. Its protein is CASRPTLSANYGYTF.

There are many counts of this clonotype. V and J are TRBV2 and TRBJ2-5; 7 nucleotides align to TRBD2. The ends lost 6 bases at V and 0 bases at J; junction bases unmatched: 16. CDR3 length equals 18 residues. Germline lookup yields CDR1 SNHLY and CDR2 FYNNEI. In nucleotides, the CDR3 is TGTGCCAGCAGGGGGGATTGGGGCAGCGGGAAGTACCAAGAGACCCAGTACTTC. It is translated as CASRGDWGSGKYQETQYF.

In its sample, this clonotype was seen a few times. The V gene is TRBV29-1, the J gene TRBJ1-5, with a weak D call TRBD1 (5 bases). CDR3 length: 12 residues. CDR1 and CDR2 from the germline V gene are SQVTM and ANQGSEA. V lost 4 bases and J 1 base, leaving 5 bases between the germline ends. CDR3 nucleotide sequence: TGCAGCGTTGGACAGAGCAATCAGCCCCAGCATTTT. Translation gives CSVGQSNQPQHF.

This clonotype was recorded many times. The chain couples TRBV24-1 to TRBJ1-1; D gene uncertain. This CDR3 contains 13 residues. Germline CDR1 is KGHDR and CDR2 is SFDVKD. V was shortened by 9 bases and J by 1 base, with 11 bases between the two germline ends. CDR3 region: CATRGAGNTEAFF. Written as DNA, the CDR3 is TGTGCCACCCGAGGCGCAGGGAACACTGAAGCTTTCTTT.